One and the same sample provided the 9 T cell receptor beta chains below, sequenced in a study of OX40 agonist ivuxolimab in advanced cancers. Sequencing was performed with immunoSEQ multiplex PCR; in TCRdb, only in-frame clones are kept and a portion is missing. Of 60,000 to 75,000 clones listed, about four fifths are singletons. The sequencing here drew on CD4+ or CD8+ T cells sorted from blood, taken in a trial of the OX40 agonist ivuxolimab. All receptors come from an adult with an advanced solid tumor such as melanoma, head and neck, liver or kidney cancer.

Turning to this clone: A read error may produce the germline difference seen at one junction end. This chain joins TRBV7-7 and TRBJ1-5, with a weak D call TRBD1 (6 bases). CDR1 and CDR2 (germline): SSHAT, FNYEAQ (reference sequence). This CDR3 has 14 residues. Here the CDR3 reads CASSPGGGGQPQHF. CDR3 sequence (DNA): TGTGCTAGCAGCCCGGGGGGAGGGGGACAGCCCCAGCATTTT.

The rearrangement joins TRBV13 to TRBJ2-2; 13 nucleotides align to TRBD2. The V gene end was trimmed by 3 bases and the J gene end by 4 bases; junction bases not matched to a gene: 5. This CDR3 has 17 amino acids. From germline, CDR1 is PRHDT and CDR2 FYEKMQ (reference sequence). The CDR3 region has the DNA TGTGCCAGCAGCTTCAGGACTAGCGGGAGAAGCACCGGGGAGCTGTTTTTT. It yields the protein CASSFRTSGRSTGELFF.

The V gene is TRBV7-8, the J gene TRBJ1-5; unclear D gene. Germline V gene lookup returns CDR1 SGHVS and CDR2 FQNEAQ. The CDR3 spans 12 residues. Trimming took off 3 bases at V and 7 bases at J, with 7 bases between the two ends. Written as DNA, the CDR3 is TGTGCCAGCAGCTTCAATGGCCAGCCCCAGCATTTT. It yields the protein CASSFNGQPQHF. Filled out from reference TRBV7-8 and TRBJ1-5, the complete variable domain reads GAGVSQSPRYKVAKRGQDVALRCDPISGHVSLFWYQQALGQGPEFLTYFQNEAQLDKSGLPSDRFFAERPEGSVSTLKIQRTQQEDSAVYLCASSFNGQPQHFGDGTRLSIL.

Remarks on this clone: This sample includes further DNA sequences coding for the same CDR3. The chain joins TRBV6-6 to TRBJ2-2; D tentatively fits TRBD1 or TRBD2 (5 bases each). The CDR3 is made up of 15 amino acids. The V gene's germline CDR1 is MNHNY and CDR2 SVGAGI (reference sequence). The V end was cut by 6 bases, the J end by 2 bases, with 13 bases between. CDR3 DNA: TGTGCCAGCAGCCCGGGGCACATCAACACCGGGGAGCTGTTTTTT. Its protein is CASSPGHINTGELFF.

The chain is built from TRBV28 and TRBJ1-5, with a possible D match to TRBD1 (5 bases). The CDR3 is made up of 12 amino acids. Between the trimmed V and J ends, which lost 5 bases and 4 bases, there was a span of 6 bases. Germline V gives CDR1 MDHEN, CDR2 SYDVKM. The CDR3 coding sequence is TGTGCCAGCAGTGCAGGGAATCAGCCCCAGCATTTT. Its protein is CASSAGNQPQHF.

This clone was recorded only once. The genes are TRBV11-3 and TRBJ1-1, with D perhaps matching TRBD1 (6 bases). CDR3 length equals 14 residues. Trimming cost V 5 bases and J 1 base, with 11 bases left between them. Germline assignment: CDR1 SGHNT and CDR2 YENEEA. CDR3 protein: CASSRTDPNTEAFF. The CDR3 region has the DNA TGTGCCAGCAGCAGGACAGACCCGAACACTGAAGCTTTCTTT.

A word on this clone: Other DNA sequences in this sample translate to the same CDR3. This sequence joins TRBV29-1 and TRBJ1-1; tentatively, D is TRBD1 (5 bases). From germline, CDR1 is SQVTM and CDR2 ANQGSEA. Trimming stripped 4 bases from V and 0 bases from J, with 15 bases between. The CDR3 is made up of 15 amino acids. CDR3 nucleotides: TGCAGCGTTGGCCCCGGGTGGGGGATGAACACTGAAGCTTTCTTT. The encoded protein is CSVGPGWGMNTEAFF. The entire variable domain, with the rest obtained from reference TRBV29-1 and TRBJ1-1, is as follows: SAVISQKPSRDICQRGTSLTIQCQVDSQVTMMFWYRQQPGQSLTLIATANQGSEATYESGFVIDKFPISRPNLTFSTLTVSNMSPEDSSIYLCSVGPGWGMNTEAFFGQGTRLTVV.

The chain combines TRBV10-3 with TRBJ1-6; no reliable D call. V shed 4 bases and J shed 8 bases, with 9 bases lying between them. The germline gives CDR1 ENHRY, CDR2 SYGVKD. This CDR3 is built from 13 residues. CDR3 nucleotide sequence: TGTGCCATCAGTGGGGAGGTACATTCACCCCTCCACTTT. Amino acid sequence: CAISGEVHSPLHF.

The rearrangement links TRBV2 to TRBJ2-3, with TRBD1 identical over 7 bases. V dropped 5 bases and J dropped 1; count of bases not matched to a gene: 6. The germline V gene encodes CDR1 SNHLY and CDR2 FYNNEI. This CDR3 has 15 amino acids. CDR3 sequence reads: CASSRNGQGTDTQYF. The DNA for the CDR3 is TGTGCCAGCAGTCGAAACGGACAGGGCACAGATACGCAGTATTTT.